This T cell receptor beta chain was identified in a study of blood T cells in healthy people across ages. Points from the study as a whole: Changes seen in expanded clonotypes were possibly confounded by donor CMV status left unknown. A greater number of naive CD4+ cells and higher diversity distinguished long-lived donors from aged donors.

In germline, CDR1 is LGHDT, CDR2 YNNKEL (reference sequence). V was shortened by 4 bases and J by 1 base, with 13 bases between the two germline ends. The CDR3 totals 15 residues. Combining a sample-barcoded 5' primer with a J-beta primer mix, a second PCR ran for about 7 to 11 cycles. Researchers report that a template-switch adaptor with 12 random nucleotides tagged each cDNA molecule. TCRdb reprocessed the 5' RACE reads with MiXCR, giving one entry per CDR3 protein. There are about 570,000 distinct CDR3 sequences in the sample; roughly 28% occur only once, and around a sixth lies in the top ten. This clonotype was seen a few times. Its specificity is unknown.

The chain has TRBV3-1 and TRBJ1-2; possibly TRBD1 for D (6 bases). Sample: blood. The TCR was taken from a woman in her 70s in good health. The CDR3 here is CASSRLGAVNYGYTF. The CDR3 region has the DNA TGTGCCAGCAGCCGCTTGGGGGCAGTTAACTATGGCTACACCTTC.